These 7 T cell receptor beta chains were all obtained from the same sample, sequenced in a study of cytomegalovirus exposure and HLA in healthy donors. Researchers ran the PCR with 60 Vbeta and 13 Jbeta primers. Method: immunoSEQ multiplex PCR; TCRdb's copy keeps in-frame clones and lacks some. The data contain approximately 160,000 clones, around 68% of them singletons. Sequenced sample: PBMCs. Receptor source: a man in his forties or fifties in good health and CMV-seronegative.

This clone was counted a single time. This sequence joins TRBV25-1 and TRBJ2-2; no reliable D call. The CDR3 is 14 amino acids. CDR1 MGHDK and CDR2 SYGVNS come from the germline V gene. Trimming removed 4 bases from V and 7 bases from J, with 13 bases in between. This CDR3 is CASSVPSPSGELFF. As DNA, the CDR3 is TGTGCCAGCAGTGTACCAAGCCCAAGCGGGGAGCTGTTTTTT.

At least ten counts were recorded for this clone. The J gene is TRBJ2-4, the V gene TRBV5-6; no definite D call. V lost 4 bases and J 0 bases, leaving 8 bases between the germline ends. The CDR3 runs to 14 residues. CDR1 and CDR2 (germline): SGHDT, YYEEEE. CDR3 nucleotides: TGTGCCAGCAGCCCACCGGTAGCCAAAAACATTCAGTACTTC. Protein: CASSPPVAKNIQYF.

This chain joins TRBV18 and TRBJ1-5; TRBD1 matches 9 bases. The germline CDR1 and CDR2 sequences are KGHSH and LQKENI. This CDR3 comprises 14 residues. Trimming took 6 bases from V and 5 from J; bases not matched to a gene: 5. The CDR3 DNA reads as TGTGCCAGCTCGAAGGGACAGGGAGATCAGCCCCAGCATTTT. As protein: CASSKGQGDQPQHF.

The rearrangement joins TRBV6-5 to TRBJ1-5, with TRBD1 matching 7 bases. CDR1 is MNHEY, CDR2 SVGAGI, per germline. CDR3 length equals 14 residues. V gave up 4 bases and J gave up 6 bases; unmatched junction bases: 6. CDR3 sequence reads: CASSFRQGGQPQHF. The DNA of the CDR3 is TGTGCCAGCAGTTTTCGACAGGGCGGTCAGCCCCAGCATTTT.

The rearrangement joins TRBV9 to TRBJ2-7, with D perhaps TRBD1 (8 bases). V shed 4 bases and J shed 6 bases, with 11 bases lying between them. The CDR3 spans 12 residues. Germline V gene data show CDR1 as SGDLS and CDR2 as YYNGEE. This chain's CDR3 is CASSTGGAEQYF. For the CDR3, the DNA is TGTGCCAGCAGCACAGGGGGGGCCGAGCAGTACTTC.

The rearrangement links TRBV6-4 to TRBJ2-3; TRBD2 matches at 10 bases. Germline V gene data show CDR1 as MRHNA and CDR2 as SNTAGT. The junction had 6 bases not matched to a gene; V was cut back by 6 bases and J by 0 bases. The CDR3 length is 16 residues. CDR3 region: CASSDQTSGSTDTQYF. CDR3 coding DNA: TGTGCCAGCAGCGACCAGACTAGCGGGAGCACAGATACGCAGTATTTT.

CDR3 loop: CASSPPNTLLIGELFF. Here the CDR3 DNA reads TGTGCCAGCTCACCACCGAACACCCTCTTGATCGGGGAGCTGTTTTTT. This rearrangement joins TRBV18 to TRBJ2-2, with no clear D. The CDR3 consists of 16 residues. Between the trimmed V and J ends, which lost 0 bases and 7 bases, there was a span of 15 bases. The germline gives CDR1 KGHSH, CDR2 LQKENI.